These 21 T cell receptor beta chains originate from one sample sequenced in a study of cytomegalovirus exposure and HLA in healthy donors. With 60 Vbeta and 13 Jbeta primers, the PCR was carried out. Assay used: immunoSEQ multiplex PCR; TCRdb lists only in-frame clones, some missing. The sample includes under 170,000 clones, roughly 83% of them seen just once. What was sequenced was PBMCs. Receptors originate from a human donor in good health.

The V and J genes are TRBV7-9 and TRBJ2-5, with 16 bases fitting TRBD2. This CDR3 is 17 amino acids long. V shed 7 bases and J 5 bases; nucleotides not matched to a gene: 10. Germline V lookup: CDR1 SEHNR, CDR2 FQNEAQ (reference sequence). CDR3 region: CASTTGTSGRAGETQYF. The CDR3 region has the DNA TGTGCCAGCACTACAGGGACTAGCGGGAGGGCCGGGGAGACCCAGTACTTC.

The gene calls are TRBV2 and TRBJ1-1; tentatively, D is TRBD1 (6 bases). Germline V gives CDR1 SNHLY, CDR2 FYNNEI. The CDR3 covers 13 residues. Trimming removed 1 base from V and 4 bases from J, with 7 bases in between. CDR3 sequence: CASSEEGVTEAFF. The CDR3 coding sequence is TGTGCCAGCAGTGAAGAGGGGGTCACTGAAGCTTTCTTT.

DNA for the CDR3: TGTGCCAGTAAGGACCAAACTCAGAGGGCTCAGCCCCAGCATTTT. Protein sequence: CASKDQTQRAQPQHF. The chain carries TRBV19 and TRBJ1-5; D is ambiguous. V was trimmed by 7 bases and J by 6 bases, leaving 19 bases between them. This CDR3 comprises 15 residues. Germline V gene lookup returns CDR1 LNHDA and CDR2 SQIVND (reference sequence).

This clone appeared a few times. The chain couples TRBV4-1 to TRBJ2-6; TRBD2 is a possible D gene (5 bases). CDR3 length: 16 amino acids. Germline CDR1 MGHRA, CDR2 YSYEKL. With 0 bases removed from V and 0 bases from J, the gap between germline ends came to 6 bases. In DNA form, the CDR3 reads TGCGCCAGCAGCCAAGATGGACTCTCTGGGGCCAACGTCCTGACTTTC. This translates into CASSQDGLSGANVLTF.

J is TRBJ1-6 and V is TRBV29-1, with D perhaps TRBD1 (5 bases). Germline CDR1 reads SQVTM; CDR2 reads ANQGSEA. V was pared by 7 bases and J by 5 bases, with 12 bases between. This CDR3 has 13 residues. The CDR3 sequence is CSARTGDNSPLHF. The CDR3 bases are TGCAGCGCAAGAACAGGCGATAATTCACCCCTCCACTTT.

The CDR3 coding sequence is TGTGCCATCAGCGCCTCGACAGAAGCTAACTATGGCTACACCTTC. It specifies CAISASTEANYGYTF. The genes are TRBV10-3 and TRBJ1-2; D possibly corresponds to TRBD1 (5 bases). Per the germline V gene, CDR1 is ENHRY and CDR2 is SYGVKD. The CDR3 has 15 amino acids. V lost 6 bases and J 0 bases, leaving 14 bases between the germline ends.

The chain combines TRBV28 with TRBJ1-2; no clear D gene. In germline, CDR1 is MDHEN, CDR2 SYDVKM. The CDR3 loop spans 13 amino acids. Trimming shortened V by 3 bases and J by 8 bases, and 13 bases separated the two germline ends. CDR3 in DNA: TGTGCCAGCAGTTTGCTGCGGAGTCGGGGCTACACCTTC. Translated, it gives CASSLLRSRGYTF.

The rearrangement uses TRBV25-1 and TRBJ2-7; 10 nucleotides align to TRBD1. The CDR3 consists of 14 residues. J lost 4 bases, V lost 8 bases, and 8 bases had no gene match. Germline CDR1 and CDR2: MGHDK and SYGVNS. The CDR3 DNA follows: TGTGCCAGCGATGGACAGGGGGAGGTATACGAGCAGTACTTC. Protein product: CASDGQGEVYEQYF.

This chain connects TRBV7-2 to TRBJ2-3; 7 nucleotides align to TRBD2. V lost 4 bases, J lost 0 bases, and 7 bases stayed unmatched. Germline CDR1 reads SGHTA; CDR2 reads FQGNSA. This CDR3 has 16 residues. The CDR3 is CASSYSSGSSTDTQYF. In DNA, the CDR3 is TGTGCCAGCAGCTACTCTAGCGGTTCTAGCACAGATACGCAGTATTTT.

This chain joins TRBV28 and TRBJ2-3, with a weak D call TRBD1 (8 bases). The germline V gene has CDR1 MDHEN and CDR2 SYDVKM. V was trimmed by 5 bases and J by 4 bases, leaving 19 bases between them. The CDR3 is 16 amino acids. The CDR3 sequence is CASSHRQGAGADTQYF. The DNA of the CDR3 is TGTGCCAGCAGTCACCGGCAGGGGGCGGGGGCAGATACGCAGTATTTT. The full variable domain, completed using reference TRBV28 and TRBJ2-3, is DVKVTQSSRYLVKRTGEKVFLECVQDMDHENMFWYRQDPGLGLRLIYFSYDVKMKEKGDIPEGYSVSREKKERFSLILESASTNQTSMYLCASSHRQGAGADTQYFGPGTRLTVL.

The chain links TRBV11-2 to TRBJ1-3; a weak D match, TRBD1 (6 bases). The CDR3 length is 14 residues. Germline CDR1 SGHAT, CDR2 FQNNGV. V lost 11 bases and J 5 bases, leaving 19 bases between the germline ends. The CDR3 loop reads CASRGGARRNTIYF. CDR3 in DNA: TGTGCCTCCCGTGGGGGGGCTCGGAGAAACACCATATATTTT.

The CDR3 sequence: CASSSRGNQPQHF. DNA for the CDR3: TGTGCCAGCAGTTCCAGGGGCAATCAGCCCCAGCATTTT. The J gene is TRBJ1-5, the V gene TRBV6-1; possible D gene TRBD1, 5 bases. The CDR3 has 13 residues. Per germline, CDR1 MNHNS and CDR2 SASEGT. The V end was cut by 5 bases, the J end by 2 bases, with 7 bases between.

In DNA, the CDR3 is TGTGCCAGCAGCTCTCAGACTAGCGGGACCACAGATACGCAGTATTTT. Encoded protein: CASSSQTSGTTDTQYF. The chain employs TRBV7-3 and TRBJ2-3; 11 bases fit TRBD2. The CDR3 sequence is 16 residues long. CDR1 and CDR2 from the germline V gene are SGHTA and FQGTGA. J was trimmed by 2 bases and V by 4 bases; bases with no gene match: 5.

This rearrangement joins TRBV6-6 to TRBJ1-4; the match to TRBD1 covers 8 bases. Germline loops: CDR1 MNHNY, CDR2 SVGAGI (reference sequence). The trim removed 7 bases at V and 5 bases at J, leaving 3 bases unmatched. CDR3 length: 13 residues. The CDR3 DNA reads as TGTGCCAGCAATGACAGGGGCAATGAAAAACTGTTTTTT. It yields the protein CASNDRGNEKLFF.

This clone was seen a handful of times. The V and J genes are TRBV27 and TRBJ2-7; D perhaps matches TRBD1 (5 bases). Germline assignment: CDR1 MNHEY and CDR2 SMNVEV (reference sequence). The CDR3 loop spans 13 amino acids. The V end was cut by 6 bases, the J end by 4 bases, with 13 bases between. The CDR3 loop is CASSASGIYEQYF. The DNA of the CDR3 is TGTGCCAGCAGCGCTTCAGGGATATACGAGCAGTACTTC.

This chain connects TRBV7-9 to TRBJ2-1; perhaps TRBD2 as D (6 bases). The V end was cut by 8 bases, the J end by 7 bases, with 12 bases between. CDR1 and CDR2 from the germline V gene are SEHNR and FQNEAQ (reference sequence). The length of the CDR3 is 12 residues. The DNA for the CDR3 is TGTGCCAGCGGCCCAGGGAGGAATGAGCAGTTCTTC. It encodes CASGPGRNEQFF. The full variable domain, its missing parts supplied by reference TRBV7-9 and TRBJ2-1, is DTGVSQNPRHKITKRGQNVTFRCDPISEHNRLYWYRQTLGQGPEFLTYFQNEAQLEKSRLLSDRFSAERPKGSFSTLEIQRTEQGDSAMYLCASGPGRNEQFFGPGTRLTVL.

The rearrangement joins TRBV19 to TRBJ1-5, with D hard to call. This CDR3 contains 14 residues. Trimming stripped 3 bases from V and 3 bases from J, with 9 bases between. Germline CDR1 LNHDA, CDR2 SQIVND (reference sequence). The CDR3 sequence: CASSIQSDNQPQHF. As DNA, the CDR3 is TGTGCCAGTAGTATTCAGAGCGACAATCAGCCCCAGCATTTT. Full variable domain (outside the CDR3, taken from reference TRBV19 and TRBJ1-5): DGGITQSPKYLFRKEGQNVTLSCEQNLNHDAMYWYRQDPGQGLRLIYYSQIVNDFQKGDIAEGYSVSREKKESFPLTVTSAQKNPTAFYLCASSIQSDNQPQHFGDGTRLSIL.

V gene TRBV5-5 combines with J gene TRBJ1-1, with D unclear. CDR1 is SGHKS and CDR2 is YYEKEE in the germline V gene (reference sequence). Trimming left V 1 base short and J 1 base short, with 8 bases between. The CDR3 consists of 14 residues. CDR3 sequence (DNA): TGTGCCAGCAGCTTGAACTCGAGGAACACTGAAGCTTTCTTT. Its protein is CASSLNSRNTEAFF.

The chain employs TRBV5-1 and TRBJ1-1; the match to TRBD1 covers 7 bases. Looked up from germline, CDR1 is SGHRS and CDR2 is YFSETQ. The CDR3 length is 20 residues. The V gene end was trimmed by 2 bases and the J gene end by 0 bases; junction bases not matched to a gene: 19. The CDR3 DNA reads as TGCGCCAGCAGCTTCATAATTCCGACAGGGAACACTGGCTTGAACACTGAAGCTTTCTTT. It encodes CASSFIIPTGNTGLNTEAFF.

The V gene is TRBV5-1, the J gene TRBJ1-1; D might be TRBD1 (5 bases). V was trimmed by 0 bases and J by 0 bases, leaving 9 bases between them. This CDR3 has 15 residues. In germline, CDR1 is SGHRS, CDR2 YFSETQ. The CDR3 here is CASSLEGEVNTEAFF. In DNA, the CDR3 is TGCGCCAGCAGCTTGGAAGGGGAGGTGAACACTGAAGCTTTCTTT.

Here the CDR3 reads CSVVGAPGYTF. CDR3 DNA sequence: TGCAGCGTTGTGGGGGCGCCCGGCTACACCTTC. The rearrangement links TRBV29-1 to TRBJ1-2; D is possibly TRBD1 (6 bases). This CDR3 region has 11 residues. Germline V CDR1 and CDR2: SQVTM, ANQGSEA. Trimming stripped 4 bases from V and 8 bases from J, with 11 bases between.